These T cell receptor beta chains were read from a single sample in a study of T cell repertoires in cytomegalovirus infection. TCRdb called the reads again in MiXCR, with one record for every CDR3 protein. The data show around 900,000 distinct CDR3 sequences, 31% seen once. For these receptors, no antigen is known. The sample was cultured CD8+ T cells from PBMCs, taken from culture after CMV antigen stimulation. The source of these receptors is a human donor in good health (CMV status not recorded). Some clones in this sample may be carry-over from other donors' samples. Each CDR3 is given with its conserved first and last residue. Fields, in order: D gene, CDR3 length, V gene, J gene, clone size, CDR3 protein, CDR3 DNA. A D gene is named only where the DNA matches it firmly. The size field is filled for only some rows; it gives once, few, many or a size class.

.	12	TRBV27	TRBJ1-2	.	CASGGVGARYTF	TGTGCCAGCGGAGGGGTCGGTGCCCGCTACACCTTC
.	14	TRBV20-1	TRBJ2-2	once	CSASWDSNTGELFF	TGCAGTGCTAGTTGGGATTCGAACACCGGGGAGCTGTTTTTT
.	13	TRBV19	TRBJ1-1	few	CASSIFLGTEAFF	TGTGCCAGTAGTATATTCTTGGGCACTGAAGCTTTCTTT
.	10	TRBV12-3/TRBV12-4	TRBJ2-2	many	CASSLPELFF	TGTGCCAGCAGCCTTCCGGAGCTGTTTTTT
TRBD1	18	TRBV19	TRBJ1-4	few	CASSKTHDHRGRMEKLFF	TGTGCCAGTAGTAAGACCCACGATCACAGGGGGCGTATGGAAAAACTGTTTTTT
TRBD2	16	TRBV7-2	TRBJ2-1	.	CASSFFLAGGYNEQFF	TGTGCCAGCAGCTTCTTTCTAGCGGGGGGTTACAATGAGCAGTTCTTC
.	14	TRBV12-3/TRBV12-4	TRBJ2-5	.	CASSLRGKGETQYF	TGTGCCAGCAGTTTACGTGGGAAGGGAGAGACCCAGTACTTC
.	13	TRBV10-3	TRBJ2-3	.	CAISDGGTDTQYF	TGTGCCATCAGTGACGGGGGCACAGATACGCAGTATTTT
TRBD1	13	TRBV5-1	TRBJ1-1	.	CASTYRGGTEAFF	TGCGCCAGCACTTACAGGGGAGGGACTGAAGCTTTCTTT
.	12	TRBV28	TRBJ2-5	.	CAARERRETQYF	TGTGCCGCGAGGGAGAGGCGGGAGACCCAGTACTTC
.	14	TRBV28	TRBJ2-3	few	CASSLPSKADTQYF	TGTGCCAGCAGTTTACCTTCTAAGGCAGATACGCAGTATTTT
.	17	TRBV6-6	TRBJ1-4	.	CASSYDLDGLINEKLFF	TGTGCCAGCAGTTACGACCTGGACGGCCTAATTAATGAAAAACTGTTTTTT
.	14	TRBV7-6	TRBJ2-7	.	CASRVREGPYEQYF	TGTGCCAGCAGGGTAAGGGAAGGTCCCTACGAGCAGTACTTC
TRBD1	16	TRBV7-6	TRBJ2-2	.	CASSRGQDGQCGELFF	TGTGCCAGCAGTCGAGGACAGGATGGGCAGTGCGGGGAGCTGTTTTTT
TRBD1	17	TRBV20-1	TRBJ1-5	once	CSARDGWGQGGNQPQHF	TGCAGTGCTAGAGATGGGTGGGGACAGGGGGGAAATCAGCCCCAGCATTTT
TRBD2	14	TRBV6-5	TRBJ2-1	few	CASSYGTNYNEQFF	TGTGCCAGCAGTTACGGGACTAACTACAATGAGCAGTTCTTC
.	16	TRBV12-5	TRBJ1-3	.	CASAPGPSSSGNTIYF	TGTGCTAGTGCCCCGGGACCCTCGAGCTCTGGAAACACCATATATTTT
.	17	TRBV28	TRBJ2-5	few	CASSLGEAGGTQETQYF	TGTGCCAGCAGTTTAGGAGAGGCAGGAGGAACCCAAGAGACCCAGTACTTC
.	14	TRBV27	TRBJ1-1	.	CASSLSIRGTEAFF	TGTGCCAGCAGTTTATCGATCCGGGGCACTGAAGCTTTCTTT
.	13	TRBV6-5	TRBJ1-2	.	CASSLQGFYGYTF	TGTGCCAGCAGCCTTCAAGGTTTCTATGGCTACACCTTC
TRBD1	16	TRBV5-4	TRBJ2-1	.	CASSPPGGDLGNEQFF	TGTGCCAGCAGCCCCCCAGGGGGCGACCTGGGCAATGAGCAGTTCTTC
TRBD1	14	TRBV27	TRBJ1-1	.	CASNYAGQGGEAFF	TGTGCCAGCAACTACGCGGGACAGGGAGGTGAAGCTTTCTTT
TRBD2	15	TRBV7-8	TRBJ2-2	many	CAFPRGGLNTGELFF	TGTGCCTTCCCCCGGGGGGGCTTAAACACCGGGGAGCTGTTTTTT
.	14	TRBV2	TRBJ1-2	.	CASTPGESYYGYTF	TGTGCCAGCACGCCGGGGGAAAGCTACTATGGCTACACCTTC
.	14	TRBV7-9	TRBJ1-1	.	CASGEEGGDTEAFF	TGTGCCAGCGGCGAGGAGGGGGGGGACACTGAAGCTTTCTTT
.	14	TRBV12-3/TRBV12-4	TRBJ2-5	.	CASSLQGRGETQYF	TGTGCCAGCAGTTTACAGGGCCGGGGTGAGACCCAGTACTTC
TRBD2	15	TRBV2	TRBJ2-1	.	CASSDFGGAGNEQFF	TGTGCCAGCAGTGATTTCGGGGGGGCGGGGAATGAGCAGTTCTTC
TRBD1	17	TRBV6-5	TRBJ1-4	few	CASSGTESPPTNEKLFF	TGTGCCAGCAGCGGGACAGAATCACCGCCAACTAATGAAAAACTGTTTTTT
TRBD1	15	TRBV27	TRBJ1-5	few	CASSLTGTVYQPQHF	TGTGCCAGCAGCCTAACCGGGACAGTTTACCAGCCCCAGCATTTT
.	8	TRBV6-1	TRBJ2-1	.	CASTDQFF	TGTGCCAGCACCGACCAGTTCTTC
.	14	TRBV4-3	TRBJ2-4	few	CASSQDLEGDIQYF	TGCGCCAGCAGCCAAGACCTGGAGGGGGACATTCAGTACTTC
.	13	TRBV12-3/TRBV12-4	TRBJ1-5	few	CASSFGRVQPQHF	TGTGCCAGCAGTTTCGGTAGGGTCCAGCCCCAGCATTTT
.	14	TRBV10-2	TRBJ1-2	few	CASSEPYPNYGYTF	TGCGCCAGCAGTGAGCCATATCCTAACTATGGCTACACCTTC
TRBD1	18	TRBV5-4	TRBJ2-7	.	CASSFPPAGTGAPYEQYF	TGTGCCAGCAGCTTCCCCCCGGCCGGGACAGGAGCCCCCTACGAGCAGTACTTC
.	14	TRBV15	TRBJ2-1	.	CATSRDKGVHEQFF	TGTGCCACCAGCAGAGATAAAGGGGTGCATGAGCAGTTCTTC